The 25 T cell receptor beta chains below were found in one sample sequenced in a study of blood T cell repertoires in COVID-19. Produced via immunoSEQ multiplex PCR; TCRdb's table is partial and in-frame only. Of roughly 110,000 clones listed, 81% are singletons. Sequencing was done on a sample of peripheral blood. The receptors come from a human donor in a cohort sampled during active COVID-19.

This sequence joins TRBV5-4 and TRBJ2-3, with D perhaps matching TRBD1 (6 bases). Trimming left V 4 bases short and J 2 bases short, with 11 bases between. CDR3 length: 14 residues. Germline V gene sequence: CDR1 SGHNT, CDR2 YYREEE (reference sequence). CDR3 loop: CASSNTGFTDTQYF. CDR3 coding DNA: TGTGCCAGCAGCAATACAGGGTTCACAGATACGCAGTATTTT.

The chain carries TRBV3-1 (or the pseudogene TRBV3-2) and TRBJ1-5, with a tentative D call TRBD1 (6 bases). Germline loops: CDR1 LGHDT, CDR2 YNNKEL (reference sequence). The CDR3 is 17 amino acids. The V end was cut by 2 bases, the J end by 2 bases, with 16 bases between. In nucleotides, the CDR3 is TGTGCCAGCAGCCAAAACCTCAGGGGTGAGGGCAATCAGCCCCAGCATTTT. Translated, it gives CASSQNLRGEGNQPQHF.

CDR3 amino acids: CASSFSGSPYNEQFF. CDR3 nucleotide sequence: TGCGCCAGCAGCTTTAGCGGGAGCCCCTACAATGAGCAGTTCTTC. This rearrangement joins TRBV5-1 to TRBJ2-1; TRBD2 aligns across 9 bases. The V segment lost 2 bases and the J segment 2 bases; nucleotides outside the gene matches: 2. Germline V gene data show CDR1 as SGHRS and CDR2 as YFSETQ. CDR3 length: 15 residues.

The gene calls are TRBV3-1 (or the pseudogene TRBV3-2) and TRBJ2-7, with 7 bases fitting TRBD2. The CDR3 consists of 14 residues. Germline V gene data show CDR1 as LGHDT and CDR2 as YNNKEL (reference sequence). With 3 bases clipped from V and 2 bases from J, the junction kept 4 bases outside the gene matches. CDR3: CASSHRGDTYEQYF. The CDR3 DNA is TGTGCCAGCAGCCACCGGGGGGATACCTACGAGCAGTACTTC.

The chain carries TRBV2 and TRBJ1-1, with no clear D. Per the germline V gene, CDR1 is SNHLY and CDR2 is FYNNEI. The CDR3 extends over 11 amino acids. With 7 bases removed from V and 1 base from J, the gap between germline ends came to 4 bases. CDR3 DNA: TGTGCCAGCAAGAGGAACACTGAAGCTTTCTTT. Translation: CASKRNTEAFF.

The V gene is TRBV7-9, the J gene TRBJ2-7, with 9 bases identical to TRBD1. The germline CDR1 and CDR2 sequences are SEHNR and FQNEAQ (reference sequence). This CDR3 has 13 amino acids. The V and J ends lost 4 bases and 9 bases, in that order; junction bases with no gene match: 7. The CDR3 DNA is TGTGCCAGCAGCTCAGGGGACAGGGCATGGCAGTACTTC. Its translation: CASSSGDRAWQYF.

The genes are TRBV18 and TRBJ1-2; possible D gene TRBD1, 6 bases. This CDR3 comprises 13 residues. The germline gives CDR1 KGHSH, CDR2 LQKENI. Trimming took 0 bases from V and 8 from J, leaving 10 bases between them. The CDR3 nucleotides are TGTGCCAGCTCACCACCGTCCAGGGGCGGCTACACCTTC. Protein product: CASSPPSRGGYTF. Supplemented by reference TRBV18 and TRBJ1-2, the full variable domain reads NAGVMQNPRHLVRRRGQEARLRCSPMKGHSHVYWYRQLPEEGLKFMVYLQKENIIDESGMPKERFSAEFPKEGPSILRIQQVVRGDSAAYFCASSPPSRGGYTFGSGTRLTVV.

This clone was counted once. The rearrangement links TRBV19 to TRBJ2-7; 9 bases match TRBD1. Germline values: CDR1 LNHDA, CDR2 SQIVND (reference sequence). The length of the CDR3 is 15 residues. Losses at the gene ends were 1 base for V and 3 bases for J; bases not matched to a gene: 4. The CDR3 region has the DNA TGTGCCAGTAGTATAGGGACAGGGGTTTTCTACGAGCAGTACTTC. The encoded protein is CASSIGTGVFYEQYF.

V gene TRBV2 combines with J gene TRBJ2-2; 9 nucleotides align to TRBD1. V lost 6 bases to trimming and J lost 7 bases; unmatched junction nucleotides: 6. The germline gives CDR1 SNHLY, CDR2 FYNNEI. The CDR3 has 14 residues. The CDR3, as DNA: TGTGCCAGCAGCCGACAGGGGGTGGACGGGGAGCTGTTTTTT. Translation gives CASSRQGVDGELFF.

A few counts support this clone. A read error is likely, as this CDR3 ends without the conserved phenylalanine or tryptophan. The DNA is left out, because the CDR3 cannot be placed on it with certainty; the CDR3 is given as TCRdb lists it. The V gene is TRBV7-8, the J gene TRBJ1-1; TRBD1 is the table's D call, not checked against the DNA. The germline V gene encodes CDR1 SGHVS and CDR2 FQNEAQ. The CDR3 is 15 amino acids in total, end residues counted. CDR3: CASSLGMGGQALLEC.

V is TRBV7-2 and J is TRBJ1-1; no reliable D call. V was trimmed by 2 bases and J by 2 bases, leaving 12 bases between them. Germline V gene data show CDR1 as SGHTA and CDR2 as FQGNSA. The CDR3 runs to 15 residues. CDR3 residues: CASSLLPGHNTEAFF. The CDR3 DNA reads TGTGCCAGCAGCTTACTTCCAGGCCATAACACTGAAGCTTTCTTT.

The V call is TRBV5-5, the J call TRBJ1-4; possible D gene TRBD1, 5 bases. The V end lost 0 bases, the J end lost 4 bases, and 7 bases lay between the germline ends. The CDR3 length is 14 residues. Germline V CDR1 and CDR2: SGHKS, YYEKEE (reference sequence). CDR3 region: CASSLAGFNEKLFF. CDR3 DNA sequence: TGTGCCAGCAGCTTGGCAGGGTTTAATGAAAAACTGTTTTTT.

The chain uses TRBV6-5 and TRBJ1-1, with TRBD1 identical over 9 bases. The trim removed 5 bases at V and 10 bases at J, leaving 14 bases unmatched. The CDR3 runs to 15 residues. Germline V CDR1 and CDR2: MNHEY, SVGAGI. The CDR3 loop is CASSRHAGQGVGAFF. Written as DNA, the CDR3 is TGTGCCAGCAGTCGCCATGCGGGACAGGGTGTCGGAGCTTTCTTT.

The rearrangement links TRBV6-2 or TRBV6-3 to TRBJ2-3, with 7 bases identical to TRBD2. V lost 3 bases, J lost 1 base, and 1 base stayed unmatched. The germline V gene has CDR1 MNHEY and CDR2 SVGEGT. This CDR3 is 14 amino acids long. This CDR3 is CASSYGGGTDTQYF. In DNA form, the CDR3 reads TGTGCCAGCAGTTATGGGGGGGGCACAGATACGCAGTATTTT.

This sequence joins TRBV4-3 and TRBJ1-6; the D gene is possibly TRBD1 (6 bases). Germline CDR1 reads LGHNA; CDR2 reads YSLEER. V shed 2 bases and J shed 7 bases, with 15 bases lying between them. This CDR3 is 16 amino acids long. CDR3 residues: CASSQIERRGNSPLHF. For the CDR3, the DNA is TGCGCCAGCAGCCAAATAGAACGCAGGGGCAATTCACCCCTCCACTTT.

The chain couples TRBV27 to TRBJ2-7; 12 bases map to TRBD2. Germline V gene data show CDR1 as MNHEY and CDR2 as SMNVEV (reference sequence). The CDR3 has 15 residues. V lost 3 bases and J lost 3; bases outside the gene matches: 3. CDR3 bases: TGTGCCAGCAGTTTGAGACTAGCGGGAGTCTACGAGCAGTACTTC. Translated: CASSLRLAGVYEQYF.

The rearrangement links TRBV29-1 to TRBJ2-1, with D hard to call. CDR3 length: 10 residues. In germline, CDR1 is SQVTM, CDR2 ANQGSEA. Between the trimmed V and J ends, which lost 3 bases and 6 bases, there was a span of 3 bases. DNA for the CDR3: TGCAGCGTTGACGGCAATGAGCAGTTCTTC. This encodes CSVDGNEQFF.

This clone has just one count. V and J are TRBV6-2 or TRBV6-3 and TRBJ2-7; D gene unclear. V was cut by 3 bases and J by 3 bases, with 9 bases left in between. The CDR3 is 13 residues long. CDR1 and CDR2 (germline): MNHEY, SVGEGT. CDR3 amino acids: CASSYSFNYEQYF. The CDR3 region has the DNA TGTGCCAGCAGTTATAGTTTCAACTACGAGCAGTACTTC.

This rearrangement joins TRBV28 to TRBJ1-2; 8 bases map to TRBD1. From germline, CDR1 is MDHEN and CDR2 SYDVKM. The CDR3 spans 15 residues. Trimming cost V 6 bases and J 4 bases; bases outside gene matches: 10. CDR3: CASRTRTGLVYGYTF. The CDR3 nucleotides are TGTGCCAGCAGGACAAGGACAGGGCTTGTCTATGGCTACACCTTC.

V and J are TRBV28 and TRBJ2-7; 7 positions match TRBD2. V trimming: 2 bases; J trimming: 0 bases; junction bases outside the gene matches: 4. The CDR3 has 15 residues. CDR1 MDHEN and CDR2 SYDVKM come from the germline V gene. CDR3 nucleotide sequence: TGTGCCAGCAGTTTAGCGGGAGTTTCCTCCTACGAGCAGTACTTC. This codes for CASSLAGVSSYEQYF.

The chain combines TRBV29-1 with TRBJ2-7, with 11 bases identical to TRBD1. Germline-derived CDR1 and CDR2 are SQVTM and ANQGSEA. Trimming removed 5 bases from V and 2 bases from J; junction bases left unmatched: 11. The CDR3 spans 16 residues. This CDR3 is CSVITGTGGDPYEQYF. The CDR3 region has the DNA TGCAGCGTTATAACCGGGACAGGGGGTGACCCCTACGAGCAGTACTTC.

This clone came up a few times. The chain recombines TRBV10-3 with TRBJ2-5; 8 bases agree with TRBD2. Germline lookup yields CDR1 ENHRY and CDR2 SYGVKD. Trimming removed 1 base from V and 1 base from J; junction bases left unmatched: 8. The CDR3 loop spans 17 amino acids. CDR3 sequence reads: CAISELERGSPQETQYF. CDR3 nucleotide sequence: TGTGCCATCAGTGAGTTGGAGCGGGGGAGCCCCCAAGAGACCCAGTACTTC.

J is TRBJ1-1 and V is TRBV9; 9 nucleotides match TRBD1. Trimming at V came to 0 bases and at J to 3 bases, leaving 3 bases not matched to a gene. Germline values: CDR1 SGDLS, CDR2 YYNGEE. The length of the CDR3 is 15 residues. In nucleotides, the CDR3 is TGTGCCAGCAGCGTAGAACAGGGGGCTTACACTGAAGCTTTCTTT. It translates to CASSVEQGAYTEAFF.

V gene TRBV27 combines with J gene TRBJ2-7; 7 bases align to TRBD2. CDR1 and CDR2 (germline): MNHEY, SMNVEV (reference sequence). This CDR3 has 11 amino acids. The J segment lost 5 bases and the V segment lost 8 bases, leaving 3 bases of the junction unmatched. Here the CDR3 reads CASYAGDEQYF. The CDR3 region has the DNA TGTGCCAGCTATGCGGGGGACGAGCAGTACTTC.

This clone was seen only a few times. This chain joins TRBV19 and TRBJ1-5; D possibly corresponds to TRBD1 (6 bases). This CDR3 has 18 residues. The V gene lost 0 bases and the J gene lost 0 bases, with 15 bases spanning the gap. Looked up from germline, CDR1 is LNHDA and CDR2 is SQIVND (reference sequence). The DNA for the CDR3 is TGTGCCAGTAGTATAGACGGGAGGGGGTCCTATAGCAATCAGCCCCAGCATTTT. Translation gives CASSIDGRGSYSNQPQHF.